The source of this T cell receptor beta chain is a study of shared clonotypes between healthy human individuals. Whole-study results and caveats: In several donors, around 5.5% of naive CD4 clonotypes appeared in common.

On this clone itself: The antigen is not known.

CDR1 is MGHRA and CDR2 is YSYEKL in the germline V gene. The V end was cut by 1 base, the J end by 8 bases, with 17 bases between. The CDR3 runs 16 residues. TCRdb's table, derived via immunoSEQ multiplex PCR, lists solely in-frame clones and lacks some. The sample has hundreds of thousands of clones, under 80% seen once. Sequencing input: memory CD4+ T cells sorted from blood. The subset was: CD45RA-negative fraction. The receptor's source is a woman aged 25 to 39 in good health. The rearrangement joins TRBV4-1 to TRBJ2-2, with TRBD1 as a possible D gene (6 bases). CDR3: CASSQAGAPGSGELFF. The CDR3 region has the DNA TGCGCCAGCAGCCAAGCAGGGGCTCCGGGATCGGGGGAGCTGTTTTTT.